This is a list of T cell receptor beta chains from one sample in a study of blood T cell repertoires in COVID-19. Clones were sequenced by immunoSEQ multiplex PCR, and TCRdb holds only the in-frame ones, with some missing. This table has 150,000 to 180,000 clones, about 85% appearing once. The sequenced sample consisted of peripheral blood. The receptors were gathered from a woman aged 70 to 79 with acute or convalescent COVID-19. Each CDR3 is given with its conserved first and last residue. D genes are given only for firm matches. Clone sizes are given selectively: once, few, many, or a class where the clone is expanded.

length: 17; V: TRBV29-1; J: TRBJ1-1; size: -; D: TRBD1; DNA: TGCAGCGTTGAAGAGGACAGGGGCCCCACTGTGAACACTGAAGCTTTCTTT; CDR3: CSVEEDRGPTVNTEAFF
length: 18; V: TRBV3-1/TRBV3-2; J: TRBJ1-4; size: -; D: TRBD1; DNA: TGTGCCAGCAGCCAGGGGACAGGGGGCACCGCAACTAATGAAAAACTGTTTTTT; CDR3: CASSQGTGGTATNEKLFF
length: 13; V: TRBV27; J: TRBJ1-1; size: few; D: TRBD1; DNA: TGTGCCAGCATCCCGACAGGGGGCATTGAAGCTTTCTTT; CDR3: CASIPTGGIEAFF
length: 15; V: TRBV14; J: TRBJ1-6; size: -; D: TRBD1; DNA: TGTGCCAGCAGCCAAGTGGGGACAGGGGCTTCACCCCTCCACTTT; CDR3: CASSQVGTGASPLHF
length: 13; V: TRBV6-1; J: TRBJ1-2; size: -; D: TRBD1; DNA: TGTGCCAGCAGACAGGGACAGGTTGATGGCTACACCTTC; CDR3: CASRQGQVDGYTF
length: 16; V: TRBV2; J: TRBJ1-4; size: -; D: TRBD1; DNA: TGTGCCAGCAGAAAAGGGGACAGGGAGATTAATGAAAAACTGTTTTTT; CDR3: CASRKGDREINEKLFF
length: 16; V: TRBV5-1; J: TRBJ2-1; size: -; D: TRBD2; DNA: TGCGCCAGCAGCTTGGCCTCTAGCGGGGGGCAGGGTGAGCAGTTCTTC; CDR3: CASSLASSGGQGEQFF
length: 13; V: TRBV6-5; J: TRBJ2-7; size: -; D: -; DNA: TGTGCCAGCAGTTTACTGTCCTCCTACGAGCAGTACTTC; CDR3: CASSLLSSYEQYF
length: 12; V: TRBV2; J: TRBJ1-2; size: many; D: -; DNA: TGTGCCAGCAGGCGAGATAACTATGGCTACACCTTC; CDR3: CASRRDNYGYTF
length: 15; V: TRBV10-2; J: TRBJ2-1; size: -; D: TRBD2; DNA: TGCGCCAGCATGATGACTAGCGGGGGGGCCGGTGAGCAGTTCTTC; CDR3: CASMMTSGGAGEQFF
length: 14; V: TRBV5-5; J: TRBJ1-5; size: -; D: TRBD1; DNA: TGTGCCAGCAGCTTGGCAGGGGGCAACCAGCCCCAGCATTTT; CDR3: CASSLAGGNQPQHF
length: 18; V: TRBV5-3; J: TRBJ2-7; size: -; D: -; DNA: TGTGCCAGAACCGGCCGGGCCCGCGACAGGAAGAGCTCCTACGAGCAGTACTTC; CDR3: CARTGRARDRKSSYEQYF
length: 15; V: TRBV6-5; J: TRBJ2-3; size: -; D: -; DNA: TGTGCCAGCAGGCACAGGGCCTCTAGCACAGATACGCAGTATTTT; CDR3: CASRHRASSTDTQYF
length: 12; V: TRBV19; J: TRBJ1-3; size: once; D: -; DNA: TGTGCCAGTAGTATGACTCGGGGCACCATATATTTT; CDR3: CASSMTRGTIYF
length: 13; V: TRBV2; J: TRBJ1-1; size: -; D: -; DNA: TGTGCCAGCAGCCTACAGGGGAACACTGAAGCTTTCTTT; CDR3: CASSLQGNTEAFF
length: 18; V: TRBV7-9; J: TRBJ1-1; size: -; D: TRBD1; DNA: TGTGCCAGCAGCCTAGATCCGGGACAGGGGGCGAGGGGCACTGAAGCTTTCTTT; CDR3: CASSLDPGQGARGTEAFF
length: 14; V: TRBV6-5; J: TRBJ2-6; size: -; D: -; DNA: TGTGCCAGCCTGAGGGACTCTGGGGCCAACGTCCTGACTTTC; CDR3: CASLRDSGANVLTF
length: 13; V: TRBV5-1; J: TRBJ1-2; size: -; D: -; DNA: TGCGCCAGCAGCTTGGCCAGGGATGGTGGCTACACCTTC; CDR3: CASSLARDGGYTF
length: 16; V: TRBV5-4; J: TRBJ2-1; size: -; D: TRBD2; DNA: TGTGCCACCTTGAGCGGGGGGCAAAGCTCCTACAATGAGCAGTTCTTC; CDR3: CATLSGGQSSYNEQFF
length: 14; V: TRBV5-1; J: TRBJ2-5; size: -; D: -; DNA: TGCGCCAGCCAGCGAGGGCACCGCCAAGAGACCCAGTACTTC; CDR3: CASQRGHRQETQYF
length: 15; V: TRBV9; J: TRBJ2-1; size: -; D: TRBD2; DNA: TGTGCCAGCAGCGCAATGACTAGCGGTTACAATGAGCAGTTCTTC; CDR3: CASSAMTSGYNEQFF
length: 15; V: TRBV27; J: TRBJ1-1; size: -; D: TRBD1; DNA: TGTGCCAGCAGTTTCCGGACAGGGGTGGGAACTGAAGCTTTCTTT; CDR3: CASSFRTGVGTEAFF
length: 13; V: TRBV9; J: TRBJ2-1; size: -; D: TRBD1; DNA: TGTGCCAGCAGCGTAGGGGCAGGGGGATCGATATTCTTC; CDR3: CASSVGAGGSIFF
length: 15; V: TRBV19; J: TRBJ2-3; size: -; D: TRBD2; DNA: TGTGCCAGTACCCACAGACTAGCGGGGGAAGATACGCAGTATTTT; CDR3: CASTHRLAGEDTQYF
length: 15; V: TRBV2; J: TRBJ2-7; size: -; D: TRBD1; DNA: TGTGCCAGCAGCGAGGGCGGGACAGGGTTCTACGAGCAGTACTTC; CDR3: CASSEGGTGFYEQYF
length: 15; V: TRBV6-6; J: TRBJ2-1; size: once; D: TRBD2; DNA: TGTGCCAGCAGTTACGTGTCTAGCGGGGTTGGGGAGCAGTTCTTC; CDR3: CASSYVSSGVGEQFF
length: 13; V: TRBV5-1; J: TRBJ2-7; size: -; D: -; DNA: TGCGCCAGCAGCGCCTTTACTGGTTACGAGCAGTACTTC; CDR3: CASSAFTGYEQYF
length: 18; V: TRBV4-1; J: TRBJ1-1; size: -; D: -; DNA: TGCGCCAGCAGCCAAACAACCCGACGGAGACCCAGGGACACTGAAGCTTTCTTT; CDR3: CASSQTTRRRPRDTEAFF
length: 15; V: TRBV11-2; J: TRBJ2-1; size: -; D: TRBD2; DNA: TGTGCCAGCAGCTGGACCGGGACTAGCGTCGGTGAGCAGTTCTTC; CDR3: CASSWTGTSVGEQFF
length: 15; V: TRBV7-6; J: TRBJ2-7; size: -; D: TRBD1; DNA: TGTGCCAGCAGCAGGGGGACAGCCCGTCGGGACGAGCAGTACTTC; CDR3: CASSRGTARRDEQYF
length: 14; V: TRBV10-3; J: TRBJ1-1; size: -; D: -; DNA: TGTGCCATCAGCCAGTCCGGGGGGCTCGCTGAAGCTTTCTTT; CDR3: CAISQSGGLAEAFF
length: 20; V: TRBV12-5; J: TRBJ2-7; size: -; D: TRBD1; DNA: TGTGCTAGTGGTTTGGGCCGTGAGGGGGCCCTCAATACCGAGAGATACGAGCAGTACTTC; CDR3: CASGLGREGALNTERYEQYF
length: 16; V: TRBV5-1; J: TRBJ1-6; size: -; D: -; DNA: TGCGCCAGCAGCTTGGATCCAGGGAATGTTTATTCACCCCTCCACTTT; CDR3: CASSLDPGNVYSPLHF
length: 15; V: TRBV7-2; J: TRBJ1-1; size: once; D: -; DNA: TGTGCCAGCAGCTTAGAGGTACAGGTAAACACTGAAGCTTTCTTT; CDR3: CASSLEVQVNTEAFF
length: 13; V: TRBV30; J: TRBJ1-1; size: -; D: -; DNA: TGTGCCTGGATTAAAACGGGGAACACTGAAGCTTTCTTT; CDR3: CAWIKTGNTEAFF
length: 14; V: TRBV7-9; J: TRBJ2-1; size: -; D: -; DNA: TGTGCCAGCAGCCCAAACAGGGTAGGCAATGAGCAGTTCTTC; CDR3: CASSPNRVGNEQFF
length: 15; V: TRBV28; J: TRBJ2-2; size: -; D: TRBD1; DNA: TGTGCCAGCAGCCGGGACAGGGTGTACACCGGGGAGCTGTTTTTT; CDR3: CASSRDRVYTGELFF
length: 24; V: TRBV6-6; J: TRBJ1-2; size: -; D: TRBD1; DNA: TGTGCCAGCAGTCCCCGGGGACAGGCGACCCTACGACATGTGACACCAGGAACTAACTATGGCTACACCTTC; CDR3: CASSPRGQATLRHVTPGTNYGYTF
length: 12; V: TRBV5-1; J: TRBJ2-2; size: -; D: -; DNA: TGCGCCAGCAGCCGAGGTCCCGGGGAGCTGTTTTTT; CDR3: CASSRGPGELFF
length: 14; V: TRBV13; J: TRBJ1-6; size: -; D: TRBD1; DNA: TGTGCCAGCAGCGCTGACAGGGGGAATTCACCCCTCCACTTT; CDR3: CASSADRGNSPLHF
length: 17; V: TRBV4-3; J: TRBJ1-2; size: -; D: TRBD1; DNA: TGCGCCAGCAGCCAAGAAGCAGGCAGGGGGCTAGGGTATGGCTACACCTTC; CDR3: CASSQEAGRGLGYGYTF
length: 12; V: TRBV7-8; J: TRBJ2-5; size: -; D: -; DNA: TGTGCCAGCACCCCCGACCAAGAGACCCAGTACTTC; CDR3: CASTPDQETQYF
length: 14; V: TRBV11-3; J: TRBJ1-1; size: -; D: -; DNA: TGTGCCAGCAGCTTAGATGCAGGGAACACTGAAGCTTTCTTT; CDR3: CASSLDAGNTEAFF
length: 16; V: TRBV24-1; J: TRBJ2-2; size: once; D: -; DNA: TGTGCCACCGCTCCGTCGTTCCCAGGGATCACCGGGGAGCTGTTTTTT; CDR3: CATAPSFPGITGELFF
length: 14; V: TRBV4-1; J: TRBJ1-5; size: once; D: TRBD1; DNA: TGCGCCAGCAGCCAGATGGACAGGGATCAGCCCCAGCATTTT; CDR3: CASSQMDRDQPQHF
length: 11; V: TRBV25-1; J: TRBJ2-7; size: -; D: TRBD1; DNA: TGTGCCAGCAGAGACAGGGTCGAGCAGTACTTC; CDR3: CASRDRVEQYF
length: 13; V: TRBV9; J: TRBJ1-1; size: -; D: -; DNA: TGTGCCAGCAGCCCCGGGGTTTACACTGAAGCTTTCTTT; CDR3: CASSPGVYTEAFF
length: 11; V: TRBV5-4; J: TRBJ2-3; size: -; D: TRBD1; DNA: TGTGCCAGCACCTTCGGGACAGAACAGTATTTT; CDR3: CASTFGTEQYF
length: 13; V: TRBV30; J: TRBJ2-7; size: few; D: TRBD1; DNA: TGTGCCGGTGGGAAGGGACAGGCCTACGAGCAGTACTTC; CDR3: CAGGKGQAYEQYF
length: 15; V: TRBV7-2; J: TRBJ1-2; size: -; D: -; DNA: TGTGCCAGCAGCCTTGGGATCGGACATAACTATGGCTACACCTTC; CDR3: CASSLGIGHNYGYTF
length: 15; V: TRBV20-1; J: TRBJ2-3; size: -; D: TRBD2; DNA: TGCAGTGCTACTGAGCGGGGATTATTCACAGATACGCAGTATTTT; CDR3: CSATERGLFTDTQYF
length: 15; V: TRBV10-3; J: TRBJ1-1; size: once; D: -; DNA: TGTGCCATCAGTGAGTCCGGCAGGGCGGACACTGAAGCTTTCTTT; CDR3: CAISESGRADTEAFF
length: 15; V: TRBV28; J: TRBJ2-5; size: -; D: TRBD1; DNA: TGTGCCAGCACGACGGCCGGGACAGGGAGAGAGACCCAGTACTTC; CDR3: CASTTAGTGRETQYF
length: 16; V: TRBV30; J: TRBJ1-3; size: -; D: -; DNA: TGTGCCTGTCGACAGGTCGTGGGGGCCTCTGGAAACACCATATATTTT; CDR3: CACRQVVGASGNTIYF
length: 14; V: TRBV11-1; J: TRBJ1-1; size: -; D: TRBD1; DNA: TGTGCCAGCAGCTTGACAGGGTATTTTAAGGGAGCTTTCTTT; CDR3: CASSLTGYFKGAFF
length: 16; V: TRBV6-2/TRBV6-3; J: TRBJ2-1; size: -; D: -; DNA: TGTGCCACCAGCAAAATTTCGTCAGGGGCTCTCAATGAGCAGTTCTTC; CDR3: CATSKISSGALNEQFF
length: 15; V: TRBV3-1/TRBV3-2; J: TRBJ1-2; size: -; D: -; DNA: TGTGCCAGCAGCTTAAACACCGATGCTAACTATGGCTACACCTTC; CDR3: CASSLNTDANYGYTF